What follows are 17 T cell receptor beta chains derived from one specimen sequenced in a study of blood T cells in healthy people across ages. It was with a sample-barcoded 5' primer and a J-beta primer mix that a second PCR of roughly 7 to 12 cycles was run. TCRdb reanalysed the 5' RACE reads using MiXCR and keeps one entry per CDR3 protein. The sample has more than 800,000 distinct CDR3 sequences; about 30% are singletons. Input material: blood. The source is a woman older than 75 in good health.

This clonotype was counted many times. This chain uses TRBV7-2 with TRBJ2-3; 9 nucleotides agree with TRBD2. Germline-derived CDR1 and CDR2 are SGHTA and FQGNSA. The CDR3 spans 17 residues. The ends lost 3 bases at V and 5 bases at J; junction bases unmatched: 12. The CDR3 region is CASSLSNSRGGIDTQYF. In DNA, the CDR3 is TGTGCCAGCAGCTTGTCCAACTCGCGGGGGGGAATAGATACGCAGTATTTT.

This clonotype was seen a handful of times. V usage is TRBV6-2 or TRBV6-3 and J usage is TRBJ1-2, with a possible D match to TRBD1 (5 bases). CDR1 MNHEY and CDR2 SVGEGT come from the germline V gene. V shed 8 bases and J shed 6 bases, with 16 bases lying between them. The CDR3 extends over 13 amino acids. CDR3 loop: CASPIQDFDGYTF. The CDR3 region has the DNA TGTGCCAGCCCAATACAGGATTTTGATGGCTACACCTTC.

This clonotype was counted a single time. This may come from a read error, since a much larger clone is one base off. The rearrangement joins TRBV12-3 or TRBV12-4 to TRBJ2-3; tentatively, D is TRBD2 (6 bases). V dropped 0 bases and J dropped 5 bases, with 15 bases sitting between them. The CDR3 runs to 16 residues. The CDR3, as DNA: TGTGCCAGCAGTTTAGCGGGCGGGGTCCAGGGAGATACGCAGTATTTT. This gives the protein CASSLAGGVQGDTQYF.

This clonotype was seen a handful of times. The J gene is TRBJ1-1, the V gene TRBV7-8, with 9 bases identical to TRBD1. Germline V lookup: CDR1 SGHVS, CDR2 FQNEAQ. The CDR3 loop spans 16 amino acids. Trimming at V came to 4 bases and at J to 5 bases, leaving 11 bases not matched to a gene. CDR3 nucleotides: TGTGCCAGCAGCTACGGACAGGGGAGGTGGAATACTGAAGCTTTCTTT. Translated: CASSYGQGRWNTEAFF.

This clonotype was picked up many times. The chain is built from TRBV5-1 and TRBJ2-7; 9 nucleotides line up with TRBD1. Trimming at V came to 6 bases and at J to 2 bases, leaving 12 bases not matched to a gene. The CDR3 is 16 residues long. Germline V gene sequence: CDR1 SGHRS, CDR2 YFSETQ. The CDR3 spells CASKLDPGQGPYEQYF. CDR3 in DNA: TGCGCCAGCAAACTAGATCCGGGACAGGGACCCTACGAGCAGTACTTC. The full variable domain, with the rest looked up from reference TRBV5-1 and TRBJ2-7, is KAGVTQTPRYLIKTRGQQVTLSCSPISGHRSVSWYQQTPGQGLQFLFEYFSETQRNKGNFPGRFSGRQFSNSRSEMNVSTLELGDSALYLCASKLDPGQGPYEQYFGPGTRLTVT.

At least ten counts were recorded for this clonotype. V gene TRBV12-3 or TRBV12-4 combines with J gene TRBJ2-1, with D perhaps matching TRBD1 (5 bases). This CDR3 has 16 amino acids. V shed 5 bases and J shed 0 bases, with 14 bases lying between them. In DNA form, the CDR3 reads TGTGCCAGCAGTCCAATCAGGGTCAGCTCCTACAATGAGCAGTTCTTC. Translated, it gives CASSPIRVSSYNEQFF.

This clonotype was seen once. This may be a read error: a much more frequent sequence differs by one nucleotide. This chain connects TRBV3-1 to TRBJ2-7; 8 positions match TRBD2. V trimming: 5 bases; J trimming: 4 bases; junction bases outside the gene matches: 13. Germline V gene sequence: CDR1 LGHDT, CDR2 YNNKEL (reference sequence). This CDR3 spans 16 amino acids. For the CDR3, the DNA is TGTGCCAGCAGCGCTCGAAACGGGGGGGTAGGTTACGAGCAGTACTTC. Amino acids: CASSARNGGVGYEQYF.

In its sample, this clonotype was seen a few times. This rearrangement joins TRBV19 to TRBJ1-6, with TRBD1 as a possible D gene (5 bases). V lost 5 bases and J 8 bases, leaving 10 bases between the germline ends. Germline-derived CDR1 and CDR2 are LNHDA and SQIVND (reference sequence). This CDR3 spans 13 amino acids. CDR3 sequence reads: CASSFRQHSPLHF. The CDR3 DNA follows: TGTGCCAGTAGTTTCCGACAGCATTCACCCCTCCACTTT.

In its sample, this clonotype was seen many times. The chain joins TRBV7-2 to TRBJ2-7, with 7 bases fitting TRBD1. J was trimmed by 5 bases and V by 5 bases; bases with no gene match: 6. Germline V CDR1 and CDR2: SGHTA, FQGNSA. This CDR3 region has 13 residues. Here the CDR3 reads CASSVDRANEQYF. The CDR3 DNA sequence: TGTGCCAGCAGCGTCGACAGGGCCAACGAGCAGTACTTC. The whole variable domain, remainder taken from reference TRBV7-2 and TRBJ2-7, is GAGVSQSPSNKVTEKGKDVELRCDPISGHTALYWYRQSLGQGLEFLIYFQGNSAPDKSGLPSDRFSAERTGGSVSTLTIQRTQQEDSAVYLCASSVDRANEQYFGPGTRLTVT.

This clonotype was recorded a few times. The V gene is TRBV7-9, the J gene TRBJ1-4; weak D call: TRBD1 (6 bases). Germline V lookup: CDR1 SEHNR, CDR2 FQNEAQ (reference sequence). Trimming took off 5 bases at V and 6 bases at J, with 25 bases between the two ends. The CDR3 spans 18 residues. This CDR3 reads CASSQDQGRGLSDEKLFF. The CDR3 DNA sequence: TGTGCCAGCAGCCAAGACCAGGGAAGGGGGTTATCGGATGAAAAACTGTTTTTT.

This clonotype turned up a few times. V usage is TRBV24-1 and J usage is TRBJ2-6; D uncertain. The germline gives CDR1 KGHDR, CDR2 SFDVKD. The ends were cut back, 8 bases at V and 2 bases at J, with 6 bases in the middle. The CDR3 loop spans 13 amino acids. The CDR3 reads CATKGAGANVLTF. CDR3 DNA: TGTGCCACCAAGGGCGCTGGGGCCAACGTCCTGACTTTC.

This clonotype was observed a handful of times. This may arise from a read error, as a much more abundant clone is one base away. The chain combines TRBV7-2 with TRBJ2-3, with D possibly being TRBD1 or TRBD2 (5 bases each). The CDR3 has 15 residues. The germline CDR1 and CDR2 sequences are SGHTA and FQGNSA. The CDR3 region has the DNA TGTGCCAACAGCTTAGGGGAGCTATTGGCAGATACGCAGTATTTT. Translating gives CANSLGELLADTQYF. The variable domain in full, with the rest retrieved from reference TRBV7-2 and TRBJ2-3, is GAGVSQSPSNKVTEKGKDVELRCDPISGHTALYWYRQSLGQGLEFLIYFQGNSAPDKSGLPSDRFSAERTGGSVSTLTIQRTQQEDSAVYLCANSLGELLADTQYFGPGTRLTVL.

This clonotype occurred many times. The chain links TRBV6-2 or TRBV6-3 to TRBJ2-7; 7 nucleotides match TRBD1. The junction had 10 bases not matched to a gene; V was cut back by 8 bases and J by 3 bases. CDR1 is MNHEY and CDR2 is SVGEGT in the germline V gene. The CDR3 has 14 amino acids. The CDR3 coding sequence is TGTGCCAGCGCCCTTTATGGGACAGACTACGAGCAGTACTTC. The encoded protein is CASALYGTDYEQYF.

This clonotype showed up just once. A much larger clone is a single base away; this may be a read error. The gene calls are TRBV6-1 and TRBJ2-7; a possible D gene is TRBD1 (5 bases). The CDR3 sequence is 12 residues long. The germline CDR1 and CDR2 sequences are MNHNS and SASEGT. Between the trimmed V and J ends, which lost 7 bases and 10 bases, there was a span of 17 bases. CDR3: CASKGPLVAQYF. CDR3 DNA sequence: TGTGCCAGCAAGGGGCCCCTGGTGGCCCAGTACTTC.

The DNA of the CDR3 is TGCGCCAGCACCCAATCCACAGGGGAGTGGACCGGGGAGCTGTTTTTT. Translated, it gives CASTQSTGEWTGELFF. The chain carries TRBV5-1 and TRBJ2-2, with 7 bases identical to TRBD1. The CDR3 contains 16 residues. The junction had 13 bases not matched to a gene; V was cut back by 6 bases and J by 5 bases. The germline gives CDR1 SGHRS, CDR2 YFSETQ.

At least ten counts were recorded for this clonotype. The CDR3 DNA reads as TGCAGTGCTAGCAGGACAGGGTACCCCTACGAGCAGTACTTC. The encoded protein is CSASRTGYPYEQYF. The chain links TRBV20-1 to TRBJ2-7; 8 nucleotides match TRBD1. V trimming: 3 bases; J trimming: 2 bases; junction bases outside the gene matches: 6. The CDR3 extends over 14 amino acids. CDR1 and CDR2 (germline): DFQATT, SNEGSKA (reference sequence).

This clonotype turned up a few times. This rearrangement joins TRBV11-2 to TRBJ2-5, with TRBD2 matching over 9 bases. Germline lookup yields CDR1 SGHAT and CDR2 FQNNGV. V dropped 3 bases and J dropped 7; count of bases not matched to a gene: 6. The CDR3 totals 14 residues. This chain's CDR3 is CASSFAGGDRTQYF. In DNA, the CDR3 is TGTGCCAGCAGCTTTGCGGGGGGGGACAGGACCCAGTACTTC.